Sequencing of this T cell receptor beta chain was carried out in a study of T cell repertoires in cytomegalovirus infection. Overall study: Public TCR beta signatures marked donors with CMV infection and the matching HLA.

Germline loops: CDR1 SNHLY, CDR2 FYNNEI. The length of the CDR3 is 14 residues. V was trimmed by 4 bases and J by 3 bases, leaving 9 bases between them. Points from the study as a whole: The response measured ex vivo was dominated by TCR beta clonotypes (HLA-C-restricted and CMV-specific). Frequencies of public TCR beta families were cumulated, and this identified carriers of CMV plus the relevant HLA.

Worth noting for this clonotype: Antigen unknown.

A single record per CDR3 protein comes from TCRdb applying MiXCR to the reads. The repertoire holds 480,000 or so distinct CDR3 sequences, 10% to 12% seen once, with more than 8.5% in the top ten. V is TRBV2 and J is TRBJ2-2; no firm D call. Sequencing was carried out using PBMCs. The TCR originated in a human donor in good health (CMV status not recorded). Some clones in this sample may be carry-over from other donors' samples. The CDR3: CASSVGRYTGELFF. CDR3 DNA: TGTGCCAGCAGTGTGGGTCGGTACACCGGGGAGCTGTTTTTT.